The 4 T cell receptor beta chains given below trace back to one sample, sequenced in a study of T cell repertoires in cytomegalovirus infection. TCRdb processed the reads anew with MiXCR; each CDR3 protein has one entry. The sample holds 110,000 or so distinct CDR3 sequences, about 30% seen once. These receptors lack a known antigen. This material consisted of CD8+ T cells from cultured PBMCs, taken from culture after CMV antigen stimulation. The receptors come from a human donor in good health (CMV status not recorded). Some clones in this sample may be carry-over from other donors' samples.

This clonotype has a single count. In DNA form, the CDR3 reads TGTGCCAGCAGTTTATCTGGGGGTCTTAGCAATCAGCCCCAGCATTTT. It specifies CASSLSGGLSNQPQHF. This chain uses TRBV27 with TRBJ1-5; possible D gene TRBD1, 5 bases. The germline V gene encodes CDR1 MNHEY and CDR2 SMNVEV (reference sequence). This CDR3 is 16 amino acids long. V was cut by 0 bases and J by 0 bases, with 9 bases left in between.

This clonotype came up a few times. The CDR3 coding sequence is TGTGCCACCAGCAGAGATCAGGGCGCCACAGATACGCAGTATTTT. It is translated as CATSRDQGATDTQYF. The rearrangement joins TRBV15 to TRBJ2-3; D may be TRBD1 (5 bases). Trimming pared 0 bases from V and 2 bases from J, leaving 9 bases between. The CDR3 runs to 15 residues. Germline V gene lookup returns CDR1 LNHNV and CDR2 YYDKDF (reference sequence).

This clonotype was seen a few times. V is TRBV28 and J is TRBJ2-5; TRBD2 matches at 9 bases. The CDR3 consists of 14 residues. Germline V gene lookup returns CDR1 MDHEN and CDR2 SYDVKM. The V and J ends lost 6 bases and 3 bases, in that order; junction bases with no gene match: 5. CDR3 bases: TGTGCCAGCAGGGAGACTAGCGGAGAAGAGACCCAGTACTTC. Translation: CASRETSGEETQYF.

This chain uses TRBV19 with TRBJ2-3; D is perhaps TRBD2 (8 bases). The CDR3 contains 18 residues. Trimming removed 6 bases from V and 0 bases from J, with 22 bases in between. Per the germline V gene, CDR1 is LNHDA and CDR2 is SQIVND (reference sequence). The CDR3 spells CASSPEGAGGSSTDTQYF. Written as DNA, the CDR3 is TGTGCCAGTAGCCCCGAGGGGGCGGGGGGCTCTAGCACAGATACGCAGTATTTT.